This T cell receptor (beta chain) was retrieved from a study of blood T cell repertoires in COVID-19. Study-level information: Collection of acute and convalescent COVID-19 samples took place in the United States, Italy and Spain.

Categorization into cohorts depended on clinical history that participants reported. Symptom resolution, clearance, or two negative PCRs marked donors in Cohort 3 as recovered. Authors' processing steps: Reference gene primer amplification in the assay estimated nucleated cell counts. Here immunoSEQ multiplex PCR was the method, and the copy in TCRdb shows in-frame clones only, minus some. That table gives V, J and clone size, and the DNA gave D and trimming. The table includes some 330,000 clones, about 90% detected once. This clone was counted a single time. This clonotype was obtained from a young man who had recovered from COVID-19. Sequenced input: PBMCs or T cells enriched from blood (not recorded which).

CDR3 sequence (DNA): TGTGCCAGCAGCTGGGACAGGGGCTACGAGCAGTACTTC. Protein: CASSWDRGYEQYF. The rearrangement joins TRBV5-4 to TRBJ2-7, with 10 bases that match TRBD1. V lost 3 bases to trimming and J lost 3 bases; unmatched junction nucleotides: 0. Per the germline V gene, CDR1 is SGHNT and CDR2 is YYREEE (reference sequence). The CDR3 length is 13 residues.